This TCR beta chain was obtained from a study of blood T cell repertoires in COVID-19 (TCRdb year 2020). Some background on the complete study: Samples covering the acute and convalescent phases of COVID-19 were provided by collaborators in the United States, Italy and Spain. Nearly every sample came with metadata listing a de-identified subject ID, COVID-19 status, age in years and sex. Samples were obtained from the ongoing ImmuneRACE study (first 160 participants) and from over 1,000 subjects provided by 6 global collaborators. The repertoires were made available in a free public database intended to serve as a resource for research on the immune response to SARS-CoV-2. The dataset comprised deeply sampled blood TCRbeta repertoires from subjects exposed to, actively infected with, or recovered from COVID-19. The material from the prospective study consisted of cDNA or gDNA derived from T cells, B-cell-depleted T cells, or PBMCs. HLA class I and class II types, where available, came from metadata supplied by the sample provider rather than from assay-based typing. General findings and caveats noted by the study authors: The quantity of clinical and demographic metadata differed by source and by participant and was supplied without curation.

This clone showed up just once. Which antigen it targets is not known. No much larger clone exists at a distance of one base, and base qualities are not known. The CDR3 measures 12 amino acids from cysteine to phenylalanine. Only the CDR3 DNA stays, 36 bases, in frame from base 1. A distance of 9 bases separates the germline ends of V and J, which lose 9 bases and 4 bases respectively. The germline V gene (reference sequence) gives CDR1 as MNHEY and CDR2 as SMNVEV. Collaborating institutions collected whole blood in K2EDTA tubes following their own protocols. For TCRbeta analysis, collaborator samples were shipped as frozen whole blood, as isolated PBMCs, or as DNA extracted from either sample type. The immunoSEQ Assay, a bias-controlled multiplex PCR, was used to amplify TCRbeta CDR3 regions from genomic DNA. Per the original workflow: Within the assay, amplification of reference gene primers was used to estimate how many nucleated cells each sample contained. Sequence reads were collapsed and filtered to measure the absolute abundance of every unique TCRbeta CDR3 rearrangement. For each sample, productive Simpson clonality was calculated as the square root of Simpson's diversity index over productive rearrangements. The source is immuneACCESS, and TCRdb retained only in-frame sequences with V and J called. Part of the clones is not carried over; for the studies checked, unresolved V genes explain less than half of this, and the remainder is unexplained. The V and J calls and clone size come from that table; D and trimming were worked out from the DNA. In all, the sample holds roughly 42,000 clones, and nearly 90% of those were seen once. The ten largest account for around 2.9% of the sample.

Sequenced material: peripheral blood. The chain employs TRBV27 and TRBJ2-2; tentative D gene TRBD2, with 5 bases matching. The receptor was isolated from a middle-aged man with active COVID-19. CDR3 reads: CASQSGTGELFF. The DNA is as follows: TGTGCCAGTCAAAGCGGCACCGGGGAGCTGTTTTTT.